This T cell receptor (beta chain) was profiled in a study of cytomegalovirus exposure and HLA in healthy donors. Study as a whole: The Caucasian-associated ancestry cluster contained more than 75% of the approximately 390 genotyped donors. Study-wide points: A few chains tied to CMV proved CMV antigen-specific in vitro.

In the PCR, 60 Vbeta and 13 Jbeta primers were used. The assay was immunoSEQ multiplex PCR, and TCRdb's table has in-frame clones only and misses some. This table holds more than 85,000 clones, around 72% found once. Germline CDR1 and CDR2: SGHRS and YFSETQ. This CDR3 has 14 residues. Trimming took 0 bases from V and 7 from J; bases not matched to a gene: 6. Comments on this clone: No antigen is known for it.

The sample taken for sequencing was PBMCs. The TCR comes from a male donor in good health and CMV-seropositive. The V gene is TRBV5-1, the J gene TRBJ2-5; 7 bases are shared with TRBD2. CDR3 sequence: CASSLETSAGTQYF. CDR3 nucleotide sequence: TGCGCCAGCAGCTTGGAAACTAGCGCCGGGACCCAGTACTTC.